Shown below are 2 T cell receptor beta chains from a single sample sequenced in a study of siplizumab effects on memory and regulatory T cells. Some clones are missing from TCRdb's copy, which holds only in-frame ones; the method was immunoSEQ multiplex PCR. The repertoire holds about 50,000 clones, with about 93% as singletons. Sequenced material: CD8+ T cells sorted from blood. The receptors were gathered from a human donor in good health.

The genes are TRBV19 and TRBJ2-1, with TRBD1 matching over 7 bases. The germline V gene encodes CDR1 LNHDA and CDR2 SQIVND (reference sequence). This CDR3 comprises 13 residues. The J segment lost 7 bases and the V segment lost 5 bases, leaving 5 bases of the junction unmatched. The CDR3 protein is CASSYRGGNEQFF. The CDR3 bases are TGTGCCAGTAGTTACAGGGGTGGGAATGAGCAGTTCTTC.

Regarding this clone: One end of the junction is discordant with germline, which a read error may explain. This sequence joins TRBV19 and TRBJ2-7; D tentatively fits TRBD1 or TRBD2 (5 bases each). This CDR3 contains 15 residues. Germline V gene sequence: CDR1 LNHDA, CDR2 SQIVND (reference sequence). The DNA for the CDR3 is TGTGCCAGTAGTATAATAAAGGGACCCTCCAACGAGCAGTACTTC. Translation: CASSIIKGPSNEQYF.